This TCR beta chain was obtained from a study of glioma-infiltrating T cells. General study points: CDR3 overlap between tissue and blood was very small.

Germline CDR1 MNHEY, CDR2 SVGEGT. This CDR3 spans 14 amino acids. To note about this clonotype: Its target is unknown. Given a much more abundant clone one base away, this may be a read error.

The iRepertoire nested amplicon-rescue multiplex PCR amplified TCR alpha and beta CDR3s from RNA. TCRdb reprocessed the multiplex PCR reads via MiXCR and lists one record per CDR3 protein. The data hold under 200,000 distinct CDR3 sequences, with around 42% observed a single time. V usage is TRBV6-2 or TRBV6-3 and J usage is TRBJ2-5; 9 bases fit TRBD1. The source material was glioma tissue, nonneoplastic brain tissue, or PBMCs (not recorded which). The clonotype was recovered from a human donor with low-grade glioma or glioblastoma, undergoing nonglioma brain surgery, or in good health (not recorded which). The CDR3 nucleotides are TGTGCCAGCAAGCCTTGGACAGGGGAAGAGGCCCAGTACTTC. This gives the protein CASKPWTGEEAQYF.